The source of this T cell receptor beta chain is a study of regulatory and conventional T cells in RAG deficiency. The sorted regulatory T cells were CD4+, CD25-high and CD127-low, with genomic DNA sequenced. Assay used: immunoSEQ multiplex PCR; TCRdb lists only in-frame clones, some missing. The sample carries about 19,000 clones, about 87% recorded once. Germline V gene lookup returns CDR1 MNHEY and CDR2 SVGAGI. The V gene lost 5 bases and the J gene lost 5 bases, with 15 bases spanning the gap. CDR3 length equals 14 residues. This sample was shared with a second study, whose subject was regulatory T cells. That source adds: Primers: 52 TRBV forward and 13 TRBJ reverse.

The specimen sequenced was Tregs sorted from blood. The chain joins TRBV6-5 to TRBJ1-2; D uncertain. The clonotype comes from a human donor in good health. The CDR3 bases are TGTGCCAGCAGTGATACCGGACTGAATTATGGCTACACCTTC. Translated, it gives CASSDTGLNYGYTF.